This T cell receptor (beta chain) is from a study of spatial heterogeneity in lung cancer. Study-wide context: Detected beta-chain sequences consistently exceeded alpha-chain sequences. TCR and UMI combinations that were unique each appeared, on average, more than ten times in raw reads.

The sample's time point: sample taken at primary tumor resection. Tumor, nontumor lung or frozen PBMC supplied whole RNA that was sequenced unsorted. The donor group consisted of roughly 76 patients who had untreated, early-stage non-small cell lung cancer. This clonotype showed up many times. A library prepared for alpha chains yielded this beta chain as an off-target read; its size is of little meaning. V was trimmed by 2 bases and J by 6 bases, leaving 14 bases between them. The CDR3 has 14 residues. Looked up from germline, CDR1 is DFQATT and CDR2 is SNEGSKA (reference sequence). The presence of a unique molecular identifier marked each TCR cDNA molecule. TCRdb re-called the 5' RACE reads with MiXCR, one entry per CDR3 protein. The sample shows over 1,500 distinct CDR3 sequences, about 7.8% of them seen only once.

This TCR derives from a male donor with early-stage non-small cell lung cancer. The sample here was normal lung tissue next to the tumor, taken at surgery. The chain is built from TRBV20-1 and TRBJ2-1; maybe TRBD1 (5 bases). The CDR3 reads CSARPPAQGNEQFF. The CDR3, as DNA: TGCAGTGCTAGACCTCCGGCCCAGGGCAATGAGCAGTTCTTC.